This T cell receptor beta chain was retrieved from a study of identical twins. TCRdb re-called the 5' RACE reads through MiXCR, storing one row per CDR3 protein. The profile shows some 500,000 distinct CDR3 sequences, around a tenth of them singletons. Germline V gene lookup returns CDR1 MNHEY and CDR2 SVGEGT. This CDR3 has 17 residues. V shed 4 bases and J 4 bases; nucleotides not matched to a gene: 10. This clonotype showed up just a few times. Its antigen is not identified. Study observations and caveats: Weaker excess sharing between twins was seen in beta out-of-frame sequences.

The same data also went into a second study, on yellow fever vaccine responses in identical twins.

This receptor was obtained from a woman in her late teens or twenties in good health. Sequencing input: PBMCs. V gene TRBV6-2 or TRBV6-3 combines with J gene TRBJ2-2; 9 bases line up with TRBD1. The CDR3 region is CASSSHQGQGFTGELFF. CDR3 bases: TGTGCCAGCAGTTCCCACCAGGGACAGGGATTCACCGGGGAGCTGTTTTTT.